The 13 T cell receptor beta chains in this list originate from one sample, sequenced in a study of cytotoxic CD8 clonotypes in ibrutinib-treated CLL. TCRdb's copy holds only in-frame clones and misses some; the assay was immunoSEQ multiplex PCR. The data contain about 89,000 clones, about 78% of them singletons. The sequences come from PBMCs, collected after 12 months of ibrutinib treatment. All receptors come from a human donor with chronic lymphocytic leukemia.

This chain uses TRBV2 with TRBJ1-2; D perhaps matches TRBD1 (6 bases). V lost 7 bases and J lost 3, with 12 bases in between. The germline V gene has CDR1 SNHLY and CDR2 FYNNEI. This CDR3 has 13 amino acids. The CDR3 bases are TGTGCCAGCACAATGAGGGGGGACTATGGCTACACCTTC. Its protein is CASTMRGDYGYTF.

The chain employs TRBV7-2 and TRBJ2-5; D unresolved. This CDR3 is built from 12 residues. Trimming removed 5 bases at V and 1 base at J, with 5 bases between. Germline-derived CDR1 and CDR2 are SGHTA and FQGNSA. As DNA, the CDR3 is TGTGCCAGCAGCGGCCGCCAAGAGACCCAGTACTTC. Residues: CASSGRQETQYF.

The CDR3 sequence: CASSLSGTNYEQYF. DNA of the CDR3: TGTGCCAGCAGTTTATCCGGGACAAACTACGAGCAGTACTTC. V gene TRBV27 combines with J gene TRBJ2-7, with D maybe TRBD1 (6 bases). Germline V gene lookup returns CDR1 MNHEY and CDR2 SMNVEV (reference sequence). Between the trimmed V and J ends, which lost 0 bases and 3 bases, there was a span of 9 bases. The length of the CDR3 is 14 residues.

The chain is built from TRBV5-1 and TRBJ1-6, with TRBD1 matching over 7 bases. J was trimmed by 6 bases and V by 3 bases; bases with no gene match: 9. Germline loops: CDR1 SGHRS, CDR2 YFSETQ. There are 16 residues in the CDR3. In DNA, the CDR3 is TGCGCCAGCAGCTCGGGACAGTCTTTATCTAATTCACCCCTCCACTTT. This codes for CASSSGQSLSNSPLHF.

This clone was counted between two and nine times. This chain joins TRBV7-2 and TRBJ2-5; D possibly corresponds to TRBD2 (5 bases). CDR3 length: 13 residues. Germline V lookup: CDR1 SGHTA, CDR2 FQGNSA. V lost 2 bases and J lost 5, with 9 bases in between. CDR3 sequence: CASSLIPGETQYF. In nucleotides, the CDR3 is TGTGCCAGCAGCTTAATCCCGGGGGAGACCCAGTACTTC.

This clone has only one observation. J is TRBJ2-7 and V is TRBV5-1, with 10 bases fitting TRBD1. The CDR3 is made up of 13 amino acids. The trim removed 7 bases at V and 6 bases at J, leaving 7 bases unmatched. The V gene's germline CDR1 is SGHRS and CDR2 YFSETQ. CDR3 residues: CASHGTGVGEQYF. CDR3 coding DNA: TGCGCCAGCCACGGGACAGGGGTTGGCGAGCAGTACTTC.

This rearrangement joins TRBV21-1 to TRBJ1-6; the D call TRBD1 from the table was never checked on the DNA. TRBV21-1 is noted as a pseudogene. The CDR3 spans 13 residues. The DNA for the CDR3 is TGTGCCAGCTCCGGGACAGGGAGGCCACCCCTCCACTTT. It codes for CASSGTGRPPLHF.

The DNA for the CDR3 is TGCGCCAGCAGCCAAGATGGAGCGGGGGAGGAGACCCAGTACTTC. Translation gives CASSQDGAGEETQYF. V usage is TRBV4-1 and J usage is TRBJ2-5, with TRBD2 identical over 8 bases. The germline CDR1 and CDR2 sequences are MGHRA and YSYEKL. The CDR3 covers 15 residues. Trimming removed 0 bases from V and 5 bases from J; junction bases left unmatched: 5.

There are a few counts of this clone. This chain joins TRBV7-2 and TRBJ2-7; D is perhaps TRBD1 or TRBD2 (5 bases each). The CDR3 consists of 15 residues. V was cut by 5 bases and J by 1 base, with 15 bases left in between. Per the germline V gene, CDR1 is SGHTA and CDR2 is FQGNSA. CDR3 sequence (DNA): TGTGCCAGCAGCACCTCGACGGGGCAGTCCTACGAGCAGTACTTC. Its protein is CASSTSTGQSYEQYF.

V and J are TRBV5-1 and TRBJ2-2, with D perhaps being TRBD1 or TRBD2 (6 bases each). In germline, CDR1 is SGHRS, CDR2 YFSETQ. There are 13 residues in the CDR3. The V end was cut by 7 bases, the J end by 1 base, with 8 bases between. The CDR3 protein is CASEGGNTGELFF. The CDR3 DNA follows: TGCGCCAGCGAGGGGGGGAACACCGGGGAGCTGTTTTTT. Using reference TRBV5-1 and TRBJ2-2 for the parts outside the CDR3, the full variable domain is KAGVTQTPRYLIKTRGQQVTLSCSPISGHRSVSWYQQTPGQGLQFLFEYFSETQRNKGNFPGRFSGRQFSNSRSEMNVSTLELGDSALYLCASEGGNTGELFFGEGSRLTVL.

Concerning this clone: Other DNA sequences from this sample encode an identical CDR3 as well. V is TRBV5-4 and J is TRBJ1-3; no reliable D call. Germline V CDR1 and CDR2: SGHNT, YYREEE (reference sequence). Trimming cost V 0 bases and J 0 bases, with 4 bases left between them. CDR3 length equals 14 residues. CDR3: CASSLDSSGNTIYF. The DNA for the CDR3 is TGTGCCAGCAGCTTGGACAGCTCTGGAAACACCATATATTTT. The full variable domain, completed using reference TRBV5-4 and TRBJ1-3, is ETGVTQSPTHLIKTRGQQVTLRCSSQSGHNTVSWYQQALGQGPQFIFQYYREEENGRGNFPPRFSGLQFPNYSSELNVNALELDDSALYLCASSLDSSGNTIYFGEGSWLTVV.

This clone was detected once. This chain connects TRBV5-1 to TRBJ2-7; D remains ambiguous. V was trimmed by 3 bases and J by 1 base, leaving 8 bases between them. This CDR3 is built from 13 residues. Germline CDR1 reads SGHRS; CDR2 reads YFSETQ. The CDR3 DNA is TGCGCCAGCAGCTCGGGTCCGTCCTACGAGCAGTACTTC. This gives the protein CASSSGPSYEQYF. The full variable domain, rest sourced from reference TRBV5-1 and TRBJ2-7, is KAGVTQTPRYLIKTRGQQVTLSCSPISGHRSVSWYQQTPGQGLQFLFEYFSETQRNKGNFPGRFSGRQFSNSRSEMNVSTLELGDSALYLCASSSGPSYEQYFGPGTRLTVT.

The V gene is TRBV28, the J gene TRBJ1-5, with TRBD1 matching over 8 bases. Germline loops: CDR1 MDHEN, CDR2 SYDVKM. The J segment lost 5 bases and the V segment lost 4 bases, leaving 4 bases of the junction unmatched. The CDR3 runs to 14 residues. The CDR3 region has the DNA TGTGCCAGCAGTTCTGGACAGGGCGATCAGCCCCAGCATTTT. It yields the protein CASSSGQGDQPQHF.